This T cell receptor (beta chain) stems from a study of CXCR3-negative and CXCR3-positive naive CD8 T cells. General observations from the study: Higher TRB CDR3 hydrophobicity marked CXCR3-positive naive cells relative to CXCR3-negative naive cells.

UMI-labeled 5' RACE yielded the TRB cDNA libraries. TCRdb reworked the 5' RACE reads into one entry per CDR3 protein, no DNA. The sample table includes roughly 59,000 distinct CDR3 sequences. The V gene's germline CDR1 is DFQATT and CDR2 SNEGSKA (reference sequence). CDR3 size: 14 residues. On this clonotype: The antigen is not known.

The V call is TRBV20-1, the J call TRBJ2-1. Sequenced sample: naive CXCR3+ CD8+ T cells from blood. The subset was: CD45RO-CCR7+CD27+CD95- naive CD8+ T cells expressing CXCR3 (TNR3+). The origin of this receptor is a human donor in good health. Some clones in this sample may be carry-over from other donors' samples. CDR3 sequence reads: CSASGESSYNEQFF.